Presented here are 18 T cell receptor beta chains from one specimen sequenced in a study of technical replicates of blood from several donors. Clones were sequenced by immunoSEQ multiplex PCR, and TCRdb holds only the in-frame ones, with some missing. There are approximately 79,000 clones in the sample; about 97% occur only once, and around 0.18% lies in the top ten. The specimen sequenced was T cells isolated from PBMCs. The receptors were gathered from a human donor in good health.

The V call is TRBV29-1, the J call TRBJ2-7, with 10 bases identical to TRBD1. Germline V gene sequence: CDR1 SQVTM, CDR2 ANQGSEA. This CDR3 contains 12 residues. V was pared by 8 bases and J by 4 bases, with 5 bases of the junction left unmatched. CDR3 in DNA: TGCAGCATTCCGGGACAGGGGTACGAGCAGTACTTC. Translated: CSIPGQGYEQYF.

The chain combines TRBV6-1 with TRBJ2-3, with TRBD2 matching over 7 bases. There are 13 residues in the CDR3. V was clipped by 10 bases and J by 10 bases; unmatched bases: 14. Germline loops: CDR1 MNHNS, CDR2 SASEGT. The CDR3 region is CATPPVREGAQYF. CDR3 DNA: TGTGCCACCCCCCCGGTTAGGGAGGGTGCGCAGTATTTT.

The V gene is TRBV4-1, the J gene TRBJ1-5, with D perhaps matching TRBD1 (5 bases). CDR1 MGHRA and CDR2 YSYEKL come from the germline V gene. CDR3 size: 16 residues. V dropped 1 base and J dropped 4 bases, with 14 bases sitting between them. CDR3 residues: CASSQGGVERNQPQHF. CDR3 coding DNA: TGCGCCAGCAGCCAAGGGGGCGTTGAAAGGAATCAGCCCCAGCATTTT.

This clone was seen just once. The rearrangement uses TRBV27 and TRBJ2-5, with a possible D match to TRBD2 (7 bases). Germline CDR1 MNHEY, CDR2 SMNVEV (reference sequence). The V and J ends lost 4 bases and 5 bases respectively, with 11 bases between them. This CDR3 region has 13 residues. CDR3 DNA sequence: TGTGCCAGCAGTTCGGGGGGCAGGGAGACCCAGTACTTC. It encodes CASSSGGRETQYF.

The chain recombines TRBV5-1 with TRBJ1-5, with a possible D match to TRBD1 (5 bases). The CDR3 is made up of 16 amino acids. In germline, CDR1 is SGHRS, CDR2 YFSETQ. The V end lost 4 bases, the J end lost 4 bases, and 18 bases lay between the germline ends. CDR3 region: CASSPGGDVYNQPQHF. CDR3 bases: TGCGCCAGCAGCCCAGGAGGGGATGTTTATAATCAGCCCCAGCATTTT.

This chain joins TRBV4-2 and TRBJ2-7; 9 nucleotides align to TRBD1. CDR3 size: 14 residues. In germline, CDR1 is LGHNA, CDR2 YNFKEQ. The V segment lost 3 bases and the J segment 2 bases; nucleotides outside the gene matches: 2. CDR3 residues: CASSQGQGTYEQYF. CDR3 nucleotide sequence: TGTGCCAGCAGCCAGGGACAGGGCACCTACGAGCAGTACTTC.

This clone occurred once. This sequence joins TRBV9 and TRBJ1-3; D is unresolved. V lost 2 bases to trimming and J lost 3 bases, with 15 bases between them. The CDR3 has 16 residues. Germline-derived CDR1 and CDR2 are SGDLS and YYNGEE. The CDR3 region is CASSVTFGWSGNTIYF. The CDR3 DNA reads TGTGCCAGCAGCGTGACCTTCGGATGGAGTGGAAACACCATATATTTT.

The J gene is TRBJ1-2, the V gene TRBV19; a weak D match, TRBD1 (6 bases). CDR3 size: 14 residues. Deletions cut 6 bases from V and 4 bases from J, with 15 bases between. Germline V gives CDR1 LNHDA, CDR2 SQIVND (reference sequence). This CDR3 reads CASSARGAGYGYTF. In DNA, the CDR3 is TGTGCCAGTAGCGCCAGGGGCGCGGGCTATGGCTACACCTTC. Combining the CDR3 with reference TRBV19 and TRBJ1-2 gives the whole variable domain DGGITQSPKYLFRKEGQNVTLSCEQNLNHDAMYWYRQDPGQGLRLIYYSQIVNDFQKGDIAEGYSVSREKKESFPLTVTSAQKNPTAFYLCASSARGAGYGYTFGSGTRLTVV.

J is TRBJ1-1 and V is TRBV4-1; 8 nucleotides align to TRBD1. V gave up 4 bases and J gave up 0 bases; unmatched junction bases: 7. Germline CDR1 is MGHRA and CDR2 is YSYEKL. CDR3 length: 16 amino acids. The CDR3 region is CASSPGQGTLNTEAFF. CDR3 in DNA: TGCGCCAGCAGCCCTGGACAGGGAACCTTGAACACTGAAGCTTTCTTT.

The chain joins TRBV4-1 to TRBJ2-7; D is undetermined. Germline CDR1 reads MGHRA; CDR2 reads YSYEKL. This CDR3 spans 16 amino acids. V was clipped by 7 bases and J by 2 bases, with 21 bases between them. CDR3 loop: CASTPLVGSDPYEQYF. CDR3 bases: TGCGCCAGCACCCCTTTGGTGGGCAGTGACCCCTACGAGCAGTACTTC.

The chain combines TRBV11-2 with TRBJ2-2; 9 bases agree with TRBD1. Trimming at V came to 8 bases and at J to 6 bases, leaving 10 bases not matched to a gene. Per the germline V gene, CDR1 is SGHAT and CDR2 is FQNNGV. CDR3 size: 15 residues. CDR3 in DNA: TGTGCCAGCCCCCCACAGGGGGCTTCGGCCGGGGAGCTGTTTTTT. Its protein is CASPPQGASAGELFF.

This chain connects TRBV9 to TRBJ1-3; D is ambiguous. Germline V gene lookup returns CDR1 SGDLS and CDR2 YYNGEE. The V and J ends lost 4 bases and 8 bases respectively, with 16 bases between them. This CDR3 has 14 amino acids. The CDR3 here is CASSPPGIADTIYF. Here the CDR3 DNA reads TGTGCCAGCAGCCCCCCGGGGATAGCGGACACCATATATTTT.

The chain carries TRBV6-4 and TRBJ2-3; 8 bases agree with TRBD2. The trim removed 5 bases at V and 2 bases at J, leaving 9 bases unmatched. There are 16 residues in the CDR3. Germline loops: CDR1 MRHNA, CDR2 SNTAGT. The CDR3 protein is CASSFRASGYTDTQYF. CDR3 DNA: TGTGCCAGCAGTTTCCGGGCTAGCGGGTACACAGATACGCAGTATTTT.

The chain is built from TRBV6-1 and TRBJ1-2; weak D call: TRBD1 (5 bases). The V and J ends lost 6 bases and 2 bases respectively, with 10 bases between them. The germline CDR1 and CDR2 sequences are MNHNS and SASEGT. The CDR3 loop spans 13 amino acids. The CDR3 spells CASRVRGNYGYTF. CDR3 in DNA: TGTGCCAGCAGGGTACGGGGGAACTATGGCTACACCTTC.

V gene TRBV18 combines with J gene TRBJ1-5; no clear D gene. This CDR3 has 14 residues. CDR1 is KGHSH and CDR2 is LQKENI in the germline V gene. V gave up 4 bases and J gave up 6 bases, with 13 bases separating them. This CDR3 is CASSLGNGGQPQHF. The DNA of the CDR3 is TGTGCCAGCTCACTCGGGAACGGTGGTCAGCCCCAGCATTTT.

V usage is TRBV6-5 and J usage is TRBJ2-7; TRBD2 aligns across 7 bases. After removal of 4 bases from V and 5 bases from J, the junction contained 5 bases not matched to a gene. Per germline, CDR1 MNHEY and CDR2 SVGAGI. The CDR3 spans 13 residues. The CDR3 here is CASSFTGTNEQYF. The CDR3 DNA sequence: TGTGCCAGCAGTTTTACCGGGACTAACGAGCAGTACTTC.

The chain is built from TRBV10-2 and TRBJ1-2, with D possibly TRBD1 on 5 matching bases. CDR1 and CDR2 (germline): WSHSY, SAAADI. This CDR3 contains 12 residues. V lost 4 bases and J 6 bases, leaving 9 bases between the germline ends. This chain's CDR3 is CASSGPGNGYTF. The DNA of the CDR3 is TGCGCCAGCAGTGGTCCAGGGAATGGCTACACCTTC.

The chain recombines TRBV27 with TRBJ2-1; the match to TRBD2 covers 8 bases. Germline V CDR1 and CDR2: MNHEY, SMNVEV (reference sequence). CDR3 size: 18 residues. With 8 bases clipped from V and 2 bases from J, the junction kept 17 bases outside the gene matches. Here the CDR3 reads CASRLLPTTSGTYNEQFF. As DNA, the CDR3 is TGTGCCAGCCGACTACTACCAACTACTAGCGGAACCTACAATGAGCAGTTCTTC.